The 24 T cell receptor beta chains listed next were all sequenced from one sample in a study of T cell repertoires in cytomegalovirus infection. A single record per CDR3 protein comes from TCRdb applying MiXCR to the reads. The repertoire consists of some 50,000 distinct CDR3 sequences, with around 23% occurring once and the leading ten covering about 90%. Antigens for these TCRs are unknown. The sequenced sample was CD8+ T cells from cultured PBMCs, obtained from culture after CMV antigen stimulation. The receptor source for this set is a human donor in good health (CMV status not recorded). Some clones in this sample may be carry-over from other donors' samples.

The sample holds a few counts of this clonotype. CDR3: CATSHGSETSGANVLTF. CDR3 DNA: TGTGCCACCTCGCATGGGTCCGAGACCTCTGGGGCCAACGTCCTGACTTTC. This chain joins TRBV15 and TRBJ2-6; D is unclear. Germline assignment: CDR1 LNHNV and CDR2 YYDKDF (reference sequence). The CDR3 extends over 17 amino acids. Trimming took off 8 bases at V and 0 bases at J, with 17 bases between the two ends.

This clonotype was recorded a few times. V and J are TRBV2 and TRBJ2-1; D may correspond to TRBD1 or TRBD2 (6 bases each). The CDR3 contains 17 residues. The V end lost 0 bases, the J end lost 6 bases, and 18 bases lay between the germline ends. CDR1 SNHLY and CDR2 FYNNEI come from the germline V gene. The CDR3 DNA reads TGTGCCAGCAGTGAAGCGGGCGCCCCGAAGGGGGGCAATGAGCAGTTCTTC. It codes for CASSEAGAPKGGNEQFF.

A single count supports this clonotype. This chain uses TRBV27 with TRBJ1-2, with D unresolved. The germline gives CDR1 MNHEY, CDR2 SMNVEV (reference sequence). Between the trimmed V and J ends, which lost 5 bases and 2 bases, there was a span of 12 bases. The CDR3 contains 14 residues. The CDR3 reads CASSPAGGNYGYTF. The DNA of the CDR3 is TGTGCCAGCAGTCCTGCCGGCGGAAACTATGGCTACACCTTC.

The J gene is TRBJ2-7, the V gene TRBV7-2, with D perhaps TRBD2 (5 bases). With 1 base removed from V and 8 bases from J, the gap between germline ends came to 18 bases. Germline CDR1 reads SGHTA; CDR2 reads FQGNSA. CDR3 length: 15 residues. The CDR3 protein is CASSLGWTSLDQQYF. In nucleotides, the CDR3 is TGTGCCAGCAGCTTAGGTTGGACTTCCTTAGACCAGCAGTACTTC. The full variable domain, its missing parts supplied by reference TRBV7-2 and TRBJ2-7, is GAGVSQSPSNKVTEKGKDVELRCDPISGHTALYWYRQSLGQGLEFLIYFQGNSAPDKSGLPSDRFSAERTGGSVSTLTIQRTQQEDSAVYLCASSLGWTSLDQQYFGPGTRLTVT.

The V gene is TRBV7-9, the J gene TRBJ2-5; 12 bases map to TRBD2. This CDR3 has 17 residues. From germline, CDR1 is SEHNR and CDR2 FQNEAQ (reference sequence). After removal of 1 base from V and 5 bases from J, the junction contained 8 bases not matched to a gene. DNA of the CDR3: TGTGCCAGCAGCTTAGTTCCTAGCGGGAGGGTAGAGGAGACCCAGTACTTC. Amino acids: CASSLVPSGRVEETQYF.

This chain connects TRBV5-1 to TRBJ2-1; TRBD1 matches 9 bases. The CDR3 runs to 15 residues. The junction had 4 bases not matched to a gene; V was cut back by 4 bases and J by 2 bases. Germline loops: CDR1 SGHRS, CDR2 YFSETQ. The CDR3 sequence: CASSGTGTPYNEQFF. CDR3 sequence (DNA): TGCGCCAGCAGCGGGACAGGGACGCCCTACAATGAGCAGTTCTTC.

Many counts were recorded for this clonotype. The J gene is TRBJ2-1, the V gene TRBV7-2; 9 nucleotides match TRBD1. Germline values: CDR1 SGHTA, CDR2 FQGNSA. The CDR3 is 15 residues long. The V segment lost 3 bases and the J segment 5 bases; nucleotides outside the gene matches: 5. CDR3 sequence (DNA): TGTGCCAGCAGCTTGACCGGGACAGGGAACAATGAGCAGTTCTTC. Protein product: CASSLTGTGNNEQFF.

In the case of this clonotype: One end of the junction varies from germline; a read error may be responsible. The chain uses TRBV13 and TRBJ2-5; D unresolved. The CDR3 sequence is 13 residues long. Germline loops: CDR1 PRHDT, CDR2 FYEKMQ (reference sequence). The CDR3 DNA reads TGTGCCAGCAGCGTAGGCTTAGGGAAGACCCAGTACTTC. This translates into CASSVGLGKTQYF.

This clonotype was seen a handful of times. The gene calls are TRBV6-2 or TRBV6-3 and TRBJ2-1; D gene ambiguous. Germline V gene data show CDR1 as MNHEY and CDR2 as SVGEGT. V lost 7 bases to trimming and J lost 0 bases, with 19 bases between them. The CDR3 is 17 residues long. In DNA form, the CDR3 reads TGTGCCAGCAATTTTCTCTGGCACCTCCTCTCCTACAATGAGCAGTTCTTC. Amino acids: CASNFLWHLLSYNEQFF.

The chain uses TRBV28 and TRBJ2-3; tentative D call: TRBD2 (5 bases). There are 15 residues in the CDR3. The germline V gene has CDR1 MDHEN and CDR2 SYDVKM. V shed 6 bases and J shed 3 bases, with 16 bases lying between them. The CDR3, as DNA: TGTGCCAGCAGCCCCGTGCGAGGGCCTACAGATACGCAGTATTTT. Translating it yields CASSPVRGPTDTQYF.

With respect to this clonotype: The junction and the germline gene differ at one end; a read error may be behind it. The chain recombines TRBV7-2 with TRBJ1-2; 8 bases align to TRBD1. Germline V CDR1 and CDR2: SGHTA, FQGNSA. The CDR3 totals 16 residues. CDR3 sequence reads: CASSPVLQGGRVGYTF. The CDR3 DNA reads TGTGCTAGCAGCCCAGTGCTACAGGGGGGTCGAGTAGGCTACACCTTC.

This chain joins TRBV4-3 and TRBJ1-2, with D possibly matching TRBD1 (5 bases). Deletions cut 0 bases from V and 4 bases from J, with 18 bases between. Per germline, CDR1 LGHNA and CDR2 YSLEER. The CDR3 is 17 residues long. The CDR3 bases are TGCGCCAGCAGCCAAGATCAAGCAGGGAGAGTACCCTATGGCTACACCTTC. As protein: CASSQDQAGRVPYGYTF.

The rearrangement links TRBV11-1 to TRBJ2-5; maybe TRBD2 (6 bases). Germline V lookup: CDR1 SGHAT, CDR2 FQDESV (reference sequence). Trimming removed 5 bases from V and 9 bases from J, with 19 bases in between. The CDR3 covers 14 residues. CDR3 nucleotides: TGTGCCAGCAGCCCGGCGGACACGGGGGTAGCCCAGTACTTC. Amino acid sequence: CASSPADTGVAQYF.

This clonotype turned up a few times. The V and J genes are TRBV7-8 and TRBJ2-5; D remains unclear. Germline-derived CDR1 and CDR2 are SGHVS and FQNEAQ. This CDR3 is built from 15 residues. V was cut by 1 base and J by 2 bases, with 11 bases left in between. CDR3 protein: CASSLVGWGQETQYF. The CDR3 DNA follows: TGTGCCAGCAGCTTAGTTGGCTGGGGACAAGAGACCCAGTACTTC. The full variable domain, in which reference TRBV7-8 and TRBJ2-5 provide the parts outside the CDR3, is GAGVSQSPRYKVAKRGQDVALRCDPISGHVSLFWYQQALGQGPEFLTYFQNEAQLDKSGLPSDRFFAERPEGSVSTLKIQRTQQEDSAVYLCASSLVGWGQETQYFGPGTRLLVL.

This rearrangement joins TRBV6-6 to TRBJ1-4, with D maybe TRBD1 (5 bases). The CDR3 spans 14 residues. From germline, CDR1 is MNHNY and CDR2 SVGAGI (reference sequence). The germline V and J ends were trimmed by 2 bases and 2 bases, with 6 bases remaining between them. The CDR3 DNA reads TGTGCCAGCAGTTACGGGGGGACTAATGAAAAACTGTTTTTT. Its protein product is CASSYGGTNEKLFF.

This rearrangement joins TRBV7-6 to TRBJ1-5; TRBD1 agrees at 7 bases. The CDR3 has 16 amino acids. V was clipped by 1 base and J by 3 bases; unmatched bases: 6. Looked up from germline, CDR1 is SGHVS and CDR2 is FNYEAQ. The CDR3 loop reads CASSLGHRGNNQPQHF. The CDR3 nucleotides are TGTGCCAGCAGCTTAGGACACAGGGGTAACAATCAGCCCCAGCATTTT.

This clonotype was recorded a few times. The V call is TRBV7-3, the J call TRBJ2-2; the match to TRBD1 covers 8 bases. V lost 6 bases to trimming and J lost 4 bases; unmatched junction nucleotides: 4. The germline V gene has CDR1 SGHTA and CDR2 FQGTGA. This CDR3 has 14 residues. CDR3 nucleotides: TGTGCCAGCAGAGATACAGGGGGCACCGGGGAGCTGTTTTTT. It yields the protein CASRDTGGTGELFF. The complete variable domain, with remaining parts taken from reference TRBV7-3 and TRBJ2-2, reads GAGVSQTPSNKVTEKGKYVELRCDPISGHTALYWYRQSLGQGPEFLIYFQGTGAADDSGLPNDRFFAVRPEGSVSTLKIQRTERGDSAVYLCASRDTGGTGELFFGEGSRLTVL.

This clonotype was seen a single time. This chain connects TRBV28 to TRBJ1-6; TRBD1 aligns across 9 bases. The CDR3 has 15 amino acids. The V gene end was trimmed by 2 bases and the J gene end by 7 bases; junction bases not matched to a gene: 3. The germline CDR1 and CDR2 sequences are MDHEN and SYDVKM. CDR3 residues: CASSLNRGRNSPLHF. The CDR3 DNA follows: TGTGCCAGCAGTTTAAACAGGGGGCGAAATTCACCCCTCCACTTT. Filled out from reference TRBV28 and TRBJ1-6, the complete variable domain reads DVKVTQSSRYLVKRTGEKVFLECVQDMDHENMFWYRQDPGLGLRLIYFSYDVKMKEKGDIPEGYSVSREKKERFSLILESASTNQTSMYLCASSLNRGRNSPLHFGNGTRLTVT.

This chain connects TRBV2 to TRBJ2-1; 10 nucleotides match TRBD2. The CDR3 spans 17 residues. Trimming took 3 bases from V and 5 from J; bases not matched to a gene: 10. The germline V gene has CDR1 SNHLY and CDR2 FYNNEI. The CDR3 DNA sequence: TGTGCCAGCAGTGATGGAAAACTAGCGGGGAGCAACAATGAGCAGTTCTTC. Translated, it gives CASSDGKLAGSNNEQFF.

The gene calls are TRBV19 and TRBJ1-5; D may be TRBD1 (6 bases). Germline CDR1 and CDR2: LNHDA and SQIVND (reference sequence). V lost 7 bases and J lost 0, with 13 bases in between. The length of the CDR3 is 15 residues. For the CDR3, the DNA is TGTGCCAGTAACCCCGGGACAAGTAGCAATCAGCCCCAGCATTTT. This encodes CASNPGTSSNQPQHF. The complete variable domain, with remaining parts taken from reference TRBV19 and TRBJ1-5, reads DGGITQSPKYLFRKEGQNVTLSCEQNLNHDAMYWYRQDPGQGLRLIYYSQIVNDFQKGDIAEGYSVSREKKESFPLTVTSAQKNPTAFYLCASNPGTSSNQPQHFGDGTRLSIL.

CDR3 in amino acids: CASRDLRYNEQFF. The DNA for the CDR3 is TGTGCCAGTAGGGACTTAAGATACAATGAGCAGTTCTTC. V and J are TRBV27 and TRBJ2-1; D is perhaps TRBD2 (6 bases). V lost 9 bases and J 4 bases, leaving 13 bases between the germline ends. The germline V gene encodes CDR1 MNHEY and CDR2 SMNVEV (reference sequence). The CDR3 has 13 residues.

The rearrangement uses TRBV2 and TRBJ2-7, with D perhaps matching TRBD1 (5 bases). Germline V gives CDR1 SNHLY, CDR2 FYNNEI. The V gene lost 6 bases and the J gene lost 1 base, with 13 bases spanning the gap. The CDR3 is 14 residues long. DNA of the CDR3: TGTGCCAGCAGCCAATTGCAGGGTTCCTACGAGCAGTACTTC. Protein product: CASSQLQGSYEQYF.

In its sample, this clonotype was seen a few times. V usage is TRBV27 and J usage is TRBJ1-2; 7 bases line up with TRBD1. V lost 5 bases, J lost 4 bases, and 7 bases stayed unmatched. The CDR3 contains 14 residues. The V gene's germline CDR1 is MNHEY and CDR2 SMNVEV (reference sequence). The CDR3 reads CASSPLGGSYGYTF. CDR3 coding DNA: TGTGCCAGCAGTCCTTTAGGGGGCAGCTATGGCTACACCTTC.

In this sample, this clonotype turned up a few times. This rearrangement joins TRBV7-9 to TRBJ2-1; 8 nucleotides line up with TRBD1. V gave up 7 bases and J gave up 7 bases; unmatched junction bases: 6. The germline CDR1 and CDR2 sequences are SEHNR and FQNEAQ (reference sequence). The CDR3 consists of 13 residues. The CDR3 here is CASNLDRGNEQFF. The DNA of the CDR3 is TGTGCCAGCAACCTCGACAGGGGAAATGAGCAGTTCTTC.